The 10 T cell receptor beta chains given below trace back to one sample, sequenced in a study of identical twins. TCRdb itself ran the 5' RACE reads through MiXCR, one entry per CDR3 protein. The table records nearly 200,000 distinct CDR3 sequences, around 15% of them present only once. These data also formed part of another study, on T cells expressing NK-cell markers.

Material for sequencing was CD8+ T cells sorted from blood. These receptors came from a woman aged 18-35 years in good health.

V is TRBV7-2 and J is TRBJ1-4; D is ambiguous. This CDR3 has 15 residues. Trimming removed 5 bases at V and 4 bases at J, with 14 bases between. The germline CDR1 and CDR2 sequences are SGHTA and FQGNSA. CDR3: CASSPVAANNEKLFF. The DNA of the CDR3 is TGTGCCAGCAGCCCAGTCGCAGCAAATAATGAAAAACTGTTTTTT.

Notes on this clonotype: This likely comes from a read error, as the CDR3 has no conserved phenylalanine or tryptophan at its end. The CDR3 reads CASSFGLLSGELFC. The CDR3 coding sequence is TGTGCCAGCAGCTTTGGACTCCTCTCCGGGGAGCTGTTTTGT. The chain carries TRBV5-8 and TRBJ2-2; TRBD2 is a possible D gene (5 bases). Trimming took 2 bases from V and 6 from J, leaving 11 bases between them. The CDR3 totals 14 residues. Germline V CDR1 and CDR2: SGHTS, YDEGEE.

This chain joins TRBV5-1 and TRBJ2-3; maybe TRBD1 (6 bases). CDR1 is SGHRS, CDR2 YFSETQ, per germline. V shed 2 bases and J shed 2 bases, with 24 bases lying between them. The CDR3 has 19 amino acids. The CDR3 sequence: CASSLWGLTYRPFTDTQYF. The DNA for the CDR3 is TGCGCCAGCAGCTTATGGGGGCTGACCTACCGCCCCTTCACAGATACGCAGTATTTT.

This clonotype was seen a handful of times. The CDR3 region is CASSQDGASGSRETQYF. The CDR3 region has the DNA TGCGCCAGCAGCCAAGATGGTGCCAGCGGGAGTAGAGAGACCCAGTACTTC. The J gene is TRBJ2-5, the V gene TRBV4-3, with 8 bases that match TRBD2. J lost 4 bases, V lost 0 bases, and 10 bases had no gene match. Germline V gives CDR1 LGHNA, CDR2 YSLEER. The CDR3 length is 17 residues.

The chain recombines TRBV7-2 with TRBJ2-7; D possibly matches TRBD1 or TRBD2 (5 bases each). Germline V lookup: CDR1 SGHTA, CDR2 FQGNSA. V dropped 1 base and J dropped 4 bases, with 17 bases sitting between them. There are 16 residues in the CDR3. CDR3 nucleotide sequence: TGTGCCAGCAGCTTAGAGAGCGCTGTCGGGGCGTACGAGCAGTACTTC. This codes for CASSLESAVGAYEQYF.

The chain couples TRBV7-9 to TRBJ2-7; D is perhaps TRBD1 (5 bases). Germline values: CDR1 SEHNR, CDR2 FQNEAQ (reference sequence). Trimming removed 6 bases at V and 1 base at J, with 19 bases between. The CDR3 extends over 16 amino acids. The CDR3 loop reads CASSLGVVSRSYEQYF. CDR3 coding DNA: TGTGCCAGCAGTCTAGGGGTCGTTAGCCGTTCCTACGAGCAGTACTTC.

A few counts support this clonotype. This rearrangement joins TRBV6-1 to TRBJ2-1, with 11 bases that match TRBD2. Germline values: CDR1 MNHNS, CDR2 SASEGT. This CDR3 has 16 amino acids. The ends lost 5 bases at V and 4 bases at J; junction bases unmatched: 7. The CDR3 spells CASSQTSGKGYNEQFF. DNA of the CDR3: TGTGCCAGCAGTCAGACTAGCGGGAAAGGGTACAATGAGCAGTTCTTC.

This clonotype was recorded a few times. This chain joins TRBV6-5 and TRBJ2-3; 11 bases are shared with TRBD2. Germline trimming cut 2 bases from V and 2 bases from J; bases unmatched to any gene: 6. Germline V gene lookup returns CDR1 MNHEY and CDR2 SVGAGI. This CDR3 comprises 17 residues. The CDR3 DNA reads as TGTGCCAGCAGTTACCCCCTAGCGGGAGGCATCACAGATACGCAGTATTTT. This translates into CASSYPLAGGITDTQYF.

This chain joins TRBV7-6 and TRBJ2-7; the D gene is possibly TRBD2 (6 bases). The CDR3 loop spans 16 amino acids. Germline-derived CDR1 and CDR2 are SGHVS and FNYEAQ. Trimming took off 1 base at V and 0 bases at J, with 13 bases between the two ends. DNA for the CDR3: TGTGCCAGCAGCTTAGAAGAGCGGGCCCACTCCTACGAGCAGTACTTC. This translates into CASSLEERAHSYEQYF.

The chain has TRBV7-9 and TRBJ2-3; the match to TRBD1 covers 9 bases. CDR1 is SEHNR and CDR2 is FQNEAQ in the germline V gene (reference sequence). This CDR3 is built from 16 residues. The junction had 9 bases not matched to a gene; V was cut back by 6 bases and J by 2 bases. The CDR3 bases are TGTGCCAGCAGTCGACACAGGGGGCTGGACACAGATACGCAGTATTTT. Translating it yields CASSRHRGLDTDTQYF.